A single sample gave rise to the 25 T cell receptor beta chains below, sequenced in a study of technical replicates of blood from a few donors. TCRdb keeps only in-frame clones here, not all; method: immunoSEQ multiplex PCR. This repertoire shows 80,000 to 100,000 clones, 95% found once; its top ten account for 0.2% to 0.25%. Sequences were obtained from T cells isolated from PBMCs. Source of these receptors: a human donor in good health.

This chain connects TRBV5-4 to TRBJ2-1, with 7 bases that match TRBD1. The V segment lost 2 bases and the J segment 0 bases; nucleotides outside the gene matches: 5. Germline V gene lookup returns CDR1 SGHNT and CDR2 YYREEE (reference sequence). The CDR3 runs to 16 residues. The chain's CDR3 is CASSFLTGVSYNEQFF. The CDR3 DNA reads TGTGCCAGCAGCTTTTTAACAGGGGTCTCCTACAATGAGCAGTTCTTC.

The chain recombines TRBV7-9 with TRBJ2-5, with TRBD2 identical over 16 bases. The CDR3 spans 19 residues. The J segment lost 4 bases and the V segment lost 4 bases, leaving 12 bases of the junction unmatched. Germline V gene data show CDR1 as SEHNR and CDR2 as FQNEAQ (reference sequence). CDR3 loop: CASSSPPGLAGGWRETQYF. CDR3 bases: TGTGCCAGCAGCTCCCCCCCGGGACTAGCGGGAGGGTGGAGAGAGACCCAGTACTTC.

V gene TRBV4-1 combines with J gene TRBJ2-3; D possibly corresponds to TRBD2 (5 bases). Germline V gene data show CDR1 as MGHRA and CDR2 as YSYEKL. There are 22 residues in the CDR3. V was shortened by 6 bases and J by 0 bases, with 34 bases between the two germline ends. This chain's CDR3 is CASRLLPTVGRKDKDSTDTQYF. For the CDR3, the DNA is TGCGCCAGCAGGCTTTTACCCACGGTGGGGAGAAAAGACAAAGATAGCACAGATACGCAGTATTTT.

This chain connects TRBV6-1 to TRBJ1-6, with D tentatively TRBD1 (6 bases). Germline-derived CDR1 and CDR2 are MNHNS and SASEGT. The V and J ends lost 1 base and 11 bases respectively, with 15 bases between them. CDR3 length: 15 amino acids. CDR3 coding DNA: TGTGCCAGCAGTGAAGGATGGGGGCCGCCGGCACCCCTCCACTTT. Amino acids: CASSEGWGPPAPLHF.

The gene calls are TRBV10-3 and TRBJ1-1; D gene uncertain. Germline CDR1 and CDR2: ENHRY and SYGVKD. The CDR3 runs 13 residues. Between the trimmed V and J ends, which lost 5 bases and 6 bases, there was a span of 13 bases. This CDR3 is CAISKERLSEAFF. CDR3 DNA: TGTGCCATCAGTAAAGAACGACTTTCTGAAGCTTTCTTT.

This chain connects TRBV5-1 to TRBJ2-5, with a weak D call TRBD2 (5 bases). Germline V gene sequence: CDR1 SGHRS, CDR2 YFSETQ. The ends were cut back, 0 bases at V and 5 bases at J, with 23 bases in the middle. There are 18 residues in the CDR3. The CDR3 DNA is TGCGCCAGCAGCTTGGAGGGTTCACACGGCCATAAGCGGGAGACCCAGTACTTC. It yields the protein CASSLEGSHGHKRETQYF.

CDR3 in amino acids: CASSTTGPTTNEKLFF. The CDR3, as DNA: TGTGCCAGCAGCACAACAGGCCCTACAACTAATGAAAAACTGTTTTTT. This chain uses TRBV5-5 with TRBJ1-4; D is perhaps TRBD1 (5 bases). CDR3 length: 16 residues. Between the trimmed V and J ends, which lost 4 bases and 0 bases, there was a span of 13 bases. Germline lookup yields CDR1 SGHKS and CDR2 YYEKEE (reference sequence).

The gene calls are TRBV27 and TRBJ2-7; D may be TRBD1 (6 bases). The CDR3 runs to 19 residues. The V gene lost 8 bases and the J gene lost 0 bases, with 29 bases spanning the gap. Germline lookup yields CDR1 MNHEY and CDR2 SMNVEV (reference sequence). The DNA of the CDR3 is TGTGCCAGCGCCACAGACAGACTGATTGAGGGGGAGTACTCCTACGAGCAGTACTTC. Translating gives CASATDRLIEGEYSYEQYF.

CDR3 amino acids: CATTYREGQPQHF. CDR3 coding DNA: TGCGCCACAACATACAGGGAGGGACAGCCCCAGCATTTT. The gene calls are TRBV10-2 and TRBJ1-5; D perhaps matches TRBD1 (6 bases). CDR3 length: 13 residues. CDR1 is WSHSY, CDR2 SAAADI, per germline. V lost 10 bases to trimming and J lost 7 bases, with 17 bases between them.

V is TRBV28 and J is TRBJ1-1; a weak D match, TRBD1 (6 bases). Trimming stripped 4 bases from V and 3 bases from J, with 12 bases between. The CDR3 spans 14 residues. Germline assignment: CDR1 MDHEN and CDR2 SYDVKM. The CDR3 DNA follows: TGTGCCAGCAGTTCAACAGGGACGTACACTGAAGCTTTCTTT. Its translation: CASSSTGTYTEAFF.

The chain combines TRBV19 with TRBJ1-2; D ambiguous. This CDR3 has 14 residues. Germline loops: CDR1 LNHDA, CDR2 SQIVND (reference sequence). Trimming removed 7 bases from V and 7 bases from J, with 19 bases in between. Here the CDR3 reads CASTSSYVRSGYTF. The CDR3 DNA sequence: TGTGCCAGTACCTCATCATACGTTAGAAGTGGCTACACCTTC.

This chain joins TRBV7-6 and TRBJ2-7, with 7 bases lining up with TRBD2. This CDR3 comprises 14 residues. Per germline, CDR1 SGHVS and CDR2 FNYEAQ. J was trimmed by 5 bases and V by 2 bases; bases with no gene match: 6. The CDR3 is CASSLSVRGDEQYF. Written as DNA, the CDR3 is TGTGCCAGCAGCTTAAGTGTACGGGGGGACGAGCAGTACTTC. The variable domain in full, with the rest retrieved from reference TRBV7-6 and TRBJ2-7, is GAGVSQSPRYKVTKRGQDVALRCDPISGHVSLYWYRQALGQGPEFLTYFNYEAQQDKSGLPNDRFSAERPEGSISTLTIQRTEQRDSAMYRCASSLSVRGDEQYFGPGTRLTVT.

Note on this clone: This CDR3 is also generated by other DNA sequences in the sample. The gene calls are TRBV9 and TRBJ1-1, with D uncertain. The germline gives CDR1 SGDLS, CDR2 YYNGEE. The V and J ends lost 2 bases and 1 base respectively, with 6 bases between them. The CDR3 extends over 13 amino acids. CDR3 nucleotide sequence: TGTGCCAGCAGCGTTACAGAGAACACTGAAGCTTTCTTT. Amino acids: CASSVTENTEAFF.

As DNA, the CDR3 is TGTGCCAGCAGCTTGTACCAGCGGGGGCAAGAGACCCAGTACTTC. Translation gives CASSLYQRGQETQYF. The rearrangement links TRBV5-6 to TRBJ2-5; 8 bases map to TRBD2. Germline values: CDR1 SGHDT, CDR2 YYEEEE. The trim removed 1 base at V and 2 bases at J, leaving 4 bases unmatched. CDR3 length: 15 amino acids.

The table lists this clone with a count of one. CDR3 coding DNA: TGCGCCAGCAGCTTCCACGATTACGGAGAGACCCAGTACTTC. Its translation is CASSFHDYGETQYF. The chain is built from TRBV5-1 and TRBJ2-5; D not certain. In germline, CDR1 is SGHRS, CDR2 YFSETQ. The CDR3 runs 14 residues. Trimming stripped 2 bases from V and 4 bases from J, with 12 bases between. The whole variable domain, remainder taken from reference TRBV5-1 and TRBJ2-5, is KAGVTQTPRYLIKTRGQQVTLSCSPISGHRSVSWYQQTPGQGLQFLFEYFSETQRNKGNFPGRFSGRQFSNSRSEMNVSTLELGDSALYLCASSFHDYGETQYFGPGTRLLVL.

The J gene is TRBJ1-1, the V gene TRBV7-3; the D gene is possibly TRBD1 (6 bases). V was pared by 3 bases and J by 0 bases, with 8 bases between. Germline-derived CDR1 and CDR2 are SGHTA and FQGTGA. This CDR3 has 14 residues. In DNA, the CDR3 is TGTGCCAGCAGCTTGGCAGGGGTGAACACTGAAGCTTTCTTT. Translated, it gives CASSLAGVNTEAFF.

The chain recombines TRBV2 with TRBJ2-1; 9 bases are shared with TRBD2. Germline lookup yields CDR1 SNHLY and CDR2 FYNNEI. Trimming cost V 1 base and J 4 bases; bases outside gene matches: 5. The CDR3 runs to 16 residues. CDR3 sequence (DNA): TGTGCCAGCAGTGAAGTAAGACTAGCGGTTTACAATGAGCAGTTCTTC. Translation: CASSEVRLAVYNEQFF.

The V gene is TRBV7-2, the J gene TRBJ2-7; 7 positions match TRBD1. Germline lookup yields CDR1 SGHTA and CDR2 FQGNSA. The CDR3 has 16 amino acids. V trimming: 4 bases; J trimming: 0 bases; junction bases outside the gene matches: 9. This CDR3 is CASSSWDSLSSYEQYF. DNA for the CDR3: TGTGCCAGCAGCTCTTGGGACAGTTTGAGCTCCTACGAGCAGTACTTC.

The rearrangement joins TRBV10-1 to TRBJ2-2, with D possibly TRBD1 on 6 matching bases. CDR3 size: 13 residues. V lost 6 bases, J lost 4 bases, and 9 bases lay in between. From germline, CDR1 is WNHNN and CDR2 SYGVQD (reference sequence). The CDR3 DNA reads TGCGCCAGCAGAACAGGGATCACCGGGGAGCTGTTTTTT. Amino acids: CASRTGITGELFF.

V is TRBV5-6 and J is TRBJ1-4; no reliable D call. This CDR3 comprises 15 residues. Trimming removed 2 bases at V and 6 bases at J, with 14 bases between. CDR1 and CDR2 from the germline V gene are SGHDT and YYEEEE. Here the CDR3 DNA reads TGTGCCAGCAGCTTTCGTCCGGGTTTAGATGAAAAACTGTTTTTT. It yields the protein CASSFRPGLDEKLFF.

This chain connects TRBV11-1 to TRBJ2-2; possible D gene TRBD2, 6 bases. The V end was cut by 0 bases, the J end by 3 bases, with 11 bases between. Germline V CDR1 and CDR2: SGHAT, FQDESV (reference sequence). CDR3 length: 16 residues. CDR3 sequence reads: CASSLAGGWDTGELFF. The CDR3 DNA reads as TGTGCCAGCAGCTTAGCGGGGGGTTGGGACACCGGGGAGCTGTTTTTT.

This chain uses TRBV19 with TRBJ2-1; 7 nucleotides agree with TRBD1. After removal of 4 bases from V and 6 bases from J, the junction contained 9 bases not matched to a gene. This CDR3 is 15 amino acids long. CDR1 and CDR2 (germline): LNHDA, SQIVND (reference sequence). As DNA, the CDR3 is TGTGCCAGTAGTACCCGGGACAGAGACGTCAATGAGCAGTTCTTC. As protein: CASSTRDRDVNEQFF.

The V and J genes are TRBV29-1 and TRBJ1-1; 8 nucleotides line up with TRBD1. Germline CDR1 is SQVTM and CDR2 is ANQGSEA. This CDR3 is built from 17 residues. Losses at the gene ends were 5 bases for V and 3 bases for J; bases not matched to a gene: 17. The CDR3 region is CSVPSGTGVLIHTEAFF. In DNA, the CDR3 is TGCAGCGTTCCTTCGGGGACAGGTGTCCTTATCCACACTGAAGCTTTCTTT.

This chain connects TRBV6-5 to TRBJ1-1; possibly TRBD1 for D (5 bases). The CDR3 runs to 13 residues. From germline, CDR1 is MNHEY and CDR2 SVGAGI. V gave up 5 bases and J gave up 1 base, with 8 bases separating them. This CDR3 is CASSIQENTEAFF. The CDR3 DNA reads TGTGCCAGCAGTATACAGGAGAACACTGAAGCTTTCTTT.

The table lists this clone with a count of one. The genes are TRBV14 and TRBJ1-1, with D possibly matching TRBD1 (6 bases). The V end lost 3 bases, the J end lost 10 bases, and 15 bases lay between the germline ends. CDR1 and CDR2 from the germline V gene are SGHDN and FVKESK. This CDR3 region has 13 residues. CDR3 sequence reads: CASSQPGHSIAFF. Here the CDR3 DNA reads TGTGCCAGCAGCCAGCCGGGACATTCGATAGCTTTCTTT.